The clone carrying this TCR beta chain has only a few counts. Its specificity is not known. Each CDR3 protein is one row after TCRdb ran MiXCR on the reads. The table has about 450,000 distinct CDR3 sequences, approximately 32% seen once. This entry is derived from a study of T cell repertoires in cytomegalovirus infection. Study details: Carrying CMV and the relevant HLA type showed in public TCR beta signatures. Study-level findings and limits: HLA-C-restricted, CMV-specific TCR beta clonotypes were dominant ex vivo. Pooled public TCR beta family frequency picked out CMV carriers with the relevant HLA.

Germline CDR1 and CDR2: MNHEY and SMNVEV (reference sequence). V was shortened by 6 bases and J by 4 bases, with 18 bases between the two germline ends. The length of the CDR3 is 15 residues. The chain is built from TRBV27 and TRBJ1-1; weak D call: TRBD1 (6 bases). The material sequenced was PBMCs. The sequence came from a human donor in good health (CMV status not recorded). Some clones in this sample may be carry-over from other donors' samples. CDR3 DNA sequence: TGTGCCAGCAGCCGCGAGGGGGTCGTGAGCACTGAAGCTTTCTTT. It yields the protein CASSREGVVSTEAFF.